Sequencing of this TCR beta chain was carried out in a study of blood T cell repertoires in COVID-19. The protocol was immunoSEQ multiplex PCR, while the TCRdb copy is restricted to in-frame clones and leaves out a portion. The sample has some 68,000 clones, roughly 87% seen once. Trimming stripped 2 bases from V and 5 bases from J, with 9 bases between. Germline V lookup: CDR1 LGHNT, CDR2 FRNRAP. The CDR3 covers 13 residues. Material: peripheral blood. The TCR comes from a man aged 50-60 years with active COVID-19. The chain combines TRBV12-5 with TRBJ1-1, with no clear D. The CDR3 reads CASGLNGETEAFF. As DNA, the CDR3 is TGTGCTAGTGGTTTGAACGGGGAAACTGAAGCTTTCTTT.